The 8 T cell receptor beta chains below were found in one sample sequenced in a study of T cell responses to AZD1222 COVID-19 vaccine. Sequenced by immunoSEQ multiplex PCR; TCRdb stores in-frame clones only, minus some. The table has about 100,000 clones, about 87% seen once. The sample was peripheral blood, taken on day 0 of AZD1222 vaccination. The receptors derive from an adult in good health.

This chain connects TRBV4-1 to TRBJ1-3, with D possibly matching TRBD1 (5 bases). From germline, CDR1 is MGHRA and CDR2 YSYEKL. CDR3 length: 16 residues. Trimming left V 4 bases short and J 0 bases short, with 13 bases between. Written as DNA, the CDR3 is TGCGCCAGCAGCCCAGTGTGGGGGAACTCTGGAAACACCATATATTTT. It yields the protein CASSPVWGNSGNTIYF.

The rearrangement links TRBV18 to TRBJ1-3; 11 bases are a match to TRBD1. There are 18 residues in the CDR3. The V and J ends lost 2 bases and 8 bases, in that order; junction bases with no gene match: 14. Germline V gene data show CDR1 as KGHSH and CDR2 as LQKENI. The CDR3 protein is CASSPVPWTGGGKDTIYF. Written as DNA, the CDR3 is TGTGCCAGCTCACCAGTTCCCTGGACAGGGGGCGGGAAAGACACCATATATTTT.

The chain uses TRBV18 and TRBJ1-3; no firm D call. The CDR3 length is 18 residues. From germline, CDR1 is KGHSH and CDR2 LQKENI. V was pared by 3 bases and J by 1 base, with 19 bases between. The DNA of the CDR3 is TGTGCCAGCTCACCCTTCACCCGCCCGGAGGAGTCTGGAAACACCATATATTTT. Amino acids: CASSPFTRPEESGNTIYF.

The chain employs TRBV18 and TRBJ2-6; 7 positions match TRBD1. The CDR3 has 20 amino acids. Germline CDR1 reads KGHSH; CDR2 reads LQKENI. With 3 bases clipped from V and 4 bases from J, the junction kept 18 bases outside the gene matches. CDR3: CASSPPSRDSLILGANVLTF. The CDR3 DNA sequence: TGTGCCAGCTCACCCCCCTCTCGGGACAGCCTTATCTTAGGGGCCAACGTCCTGACTTTC. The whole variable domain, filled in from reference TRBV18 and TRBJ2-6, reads NAGVMQNPRHLVRRRGQEARLRCSPMKGHSHVYWYRQLPEEGLKFMVYLQKENIIDESGMPKERFSAEFPKEGPSILRIQQVVRGDSAAYFCASSPPSRDSLILGANVLTFGAGSRLTVL.

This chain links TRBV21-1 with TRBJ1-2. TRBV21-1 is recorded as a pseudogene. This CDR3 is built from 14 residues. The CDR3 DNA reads TGTGCCAGCAGCACGTACCGGGCCCGTTATGGCTACACCTTC. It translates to CASSTYRARYGYTF.

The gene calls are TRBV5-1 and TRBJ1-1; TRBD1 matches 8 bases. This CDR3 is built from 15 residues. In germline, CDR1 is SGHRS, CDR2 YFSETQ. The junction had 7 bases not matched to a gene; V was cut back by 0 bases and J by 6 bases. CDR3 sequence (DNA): TGCGCCAGCAGCTTGGGCAGGGGGCTTAACGCTGAAGCTTTCTTT. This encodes CASSLGRGLNAEAFF.

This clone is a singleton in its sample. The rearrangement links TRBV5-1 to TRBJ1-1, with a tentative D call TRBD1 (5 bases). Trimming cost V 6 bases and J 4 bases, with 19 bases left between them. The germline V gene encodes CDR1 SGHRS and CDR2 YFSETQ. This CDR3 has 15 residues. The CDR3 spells CASMSDGAGGTEAFF. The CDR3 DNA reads TGCGCCAGCATGTCAGACGGGGCAGGAGGCACTGAAGCTTTCTTT. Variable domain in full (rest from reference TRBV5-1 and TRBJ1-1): KAGVTQTPRYLIKTRGQQVTLSCSPISGHRSVSWYQQTPGQGLQFLFEYFSETQRNKGNFPGRFSGRQFSNSRSEMNVSTLELGDSALYLCASMSDGAGGTEAFFGQGTRLTVV.

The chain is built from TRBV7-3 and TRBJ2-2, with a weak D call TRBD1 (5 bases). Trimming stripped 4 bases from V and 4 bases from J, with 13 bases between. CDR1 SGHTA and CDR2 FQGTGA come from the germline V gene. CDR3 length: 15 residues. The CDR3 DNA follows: TGTGCCAGCAGCTCGACCCAGGGTGCCACCGGGGAGCTGTTTTTT. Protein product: CASSSTQGATGELFF.